These 15 T cell receptor beta chains were sequenced from one sample in a study of memory CD4+ T cells and cytomegalovirus serostatus. The sort gate was single viable CD3+CD4+CD8-CD45RO+ cells for memory CD4+ T cells. TCRdb keeps only in-frame clones here, not all; method: immunoSEQ multiplex PCR. The sample holds almost 55,000 clones, around 81% seen once. Material for sequencing was memory CD4+ T cells from blood. The receptors come from an adult in good health and CMV-seronegative.

V gene TRBV19 combines with J gene TRBJ1-1; D unclear. The CDR3 length is 14 residues. V dropped 0 bases and J dropped 1 base, with 6 bases sitting between them. Germline-derived CDR1 and CDR2 are LNHDA and SQIVND (reference sequence). This CDR3 is CASSIDLGNTEAFF. The CDR3 coding sequence is TGTGCCAGTAGTATAGATTTGGGGAACACTGAAGCTTTCTTT.

The DNA of the CDR3 is TGCGCCAGCAGCCAAGATCTAGCAGGGGGGTCAATCTATGGCTACACCTTC. Its protein is CASSQDLAGGSIYGYTF. The gene calls are TRBV4-1 and TRBJ1-2; TRBD1 aligns across 7 bases. Germline CDR1 reads MGHRA; CDR2 reads YSYEKL. J was trimmed by 4 bases and V by 0 bases; bases with no gene match: 11. The CDR3 loop spans 17 amino acids.

The CDR3 loop reads CASSFPPPVPANYGYTF. The DNA of the CDR3 is TGTGCCAGCAGTTTTCCTCCCCCGGTCCCAGCTAACTATGGCTACACCTTC. The V and J genes are TRBV28 and TRBJ1-2; D ambiguous. V was clipped by 3 bases and J by 0 bases, with 17 bases between them. Germline-derived CDR1 and CDR2 are MDHEN and SYDVKM. This CDR3 is 17 amino acids long.

The genes are TRBV5-1 and TRBJ1-2; 7 nucleotides agree with TRBD1. The CDR3 runs to 15 residues. V trimming: 5 bases; J trimming: 6 bases; junction bases outside the gene matches: 13. CDR1 is SGHRS and CDR2 is YFSETQ in the germline V gene. The CDR3 region is CASSLHDRQGNGYTF. The CDR3 DNA reads TGCGCCAGCAGTTTACATGACAGACAGGGCAATGGCTACACCTTC.

This chain joins TRBV28 and TRBJ1-2; no clear D. The germline gives CDR1 MDHEN, CDR2 SYDVKM. V lost 5 bases and J lost 0, with 7 bases in between. There are 13 residues in the CDR3. Here the CDR3 DNA reads TGTGCCAGCAGTCAAAACCCTAACTATGGCTACACCTTC. Translated, it gives CASSQNPNYGYTF.

The chain carries TRBV28 and TRBJ1-2; 7 nucleotides line up with TRBD1. The CDR3 length is 13 residues. Trimming at V came to 5 bases and at J to 4 bases, leaving 4 bases not matched to a gene. CDR1 and CDR2 from the germline V gene are MDHEN and SYDVKM. For the CDR3, the DNA is TGTGCCAGCAGTCTAGGGACAGTCTATGGCTACACCTTC. Its translation: CASSLGTVYGYTF.

V gene TRBV11-2 combines with J gene TRBJ2-1; a weak D match, TRBD1 (6 bases). Trimming stripped 3 bases from V and 4 bases from J, with 13 bases between. CDR1 is SGHAT, CDR2 FQNNGV, per germline. The CDR3 covers 15 residues. CDR3 sequence (DNA): TGTGCCAGCAGCTTTAACCGGGACATTTACAATGAGCAGTTCTTC. Its translation is CASSFNRDIYNEQFF.

The J gene is TRBJ1-1, the V gene TRBV5-1, with D unresolved. V was cut by 2 bases and J by 0 bases, with 11 bases left in between. The CDR3 has 15 residues. Germline CDR1 and CDR2: SGHRS and YFSETQ. This chain's CDR3 is CASSFMADMNTEAFF. CDR3 bases: TGCGCCAGCAGCTTTATGGCAGACATGAACACTGAAGCTTTCTTT.

This rearrangement joins TRBV2 to TRBJ2-5, with TRBD1 matching over 7 bases. Germline lookup yields CDR1 SNHLY and CDR2 FYNNEI. Trimming at V came to 6 bases and at J to 1 base, leaving 2 bases not matched to a gene. The CDR3 extends over 13 amino acids. The DNA of the CDR3 is TGTGCCAGCAGGAGGGACAGCCAAGAGACCCAGTACTTC. Translating gives CASRRDSQETQYF. The variable domain in full, with the rest retrieved from reference TRBV2 and TRBJ2-5, is EPEVTQTPSHQVTQMGQEVILRCVPISNHLYFYWYRQILGQKVEFLVSFYNNEISEKSEIFDDQFSVERPDGSNFTLKIRSTKLEDSAMYFCASRRDSQETQYFGPGTRLLVL.

The CDR3 DNA sequence: TGTGCCAGTAGTCGACAGGGAGCCTACGAGCAGTACTTC. Residues: CASSRQGAYEQYF. The chain uses TRBV19 and TRBJ2-7; 7 bases align to TRBD1. From germline, CDR1 is LNHDA and CDR2 SQIVND (reference sequence). V dropped 5 bases and J dropped 2; count of bases not matched to a gene: 3. The CDR3 sequence is 13 residues long.

V is TRBV5-1 and J is TRBJ2-5, with 8 bases lining up with TRBD2. With V trimmed by 5 bases and J by 1 base, 7 bases remained unmatched. In germline, CDR1 is SGHRS, CDR2 YFSETQ. There are 15 residues in the CDR3. CDR3 protein: CASRIAGTSQETQYF. DNA for the CDR3: TGCGCCAGCAGGATAGCCGGGACTAGCCAAGAGACCCAGTACTTC.

V and J are TRBV5-4 and TRBJ1-2, with D tentatively TRBD1 (6 bases). V was cut by 1 base and J by 5 bases, with 15 bases left in between. The germline V gene has CDR1 SGHNT and CDR2 YYREEE (reference sequence). The CDR3 contains 15 residues. As DNA, the CDR3 is TGTGCCAGCAGCTTGTCCCACAGGGTGGGATATGGCTACACCTTC. Translation gives CASSLSHRVGYGYTF.

The J gene is TRBJ2-1, the V gene TRBV28; the D is unclear. The CDR3 has 11 residues. Between the trimmed V and J ends, which lost 4 bases and 7 bases, there was a span of 5 bases. Looked up from germline, CDR1 is MDHEN and CDR2 is SYDVKM. CDR3 sequence (DNA): TGTGCCAGCAGTTACCTGAATGAGCAGTTCTTC. Its protein product is CASSYLNEQFF.

The chain has TRBV30 and TRBJ1-5; 12 bases match TRBD1. This CDR3 is built from 18 residues. V was pared by 0 bases and J by 2 bases, with 8 bases of the junction left unmatched. From germline, CDR1 is GTSNPN and CDR2 SVGIG (reference sequence). The CDR3 DNA reads as TGTGCCTGGAGTGTTCGGGACAGGGGGCTATTTCGCAATCAGCCCCAGCATTTT. Translated, it gives CAWSVRDRGLFRNQPQHF. The variable domain in full, completed from reference TRBV30 and TRBJ1-5, reads SQTIHQWPATLVQPVGSPLSLECTVEGTSNPNLYWYRQAAGRGLQLLFYSVGIGQISSEVPQNLSASRPQDRQFILSSKKLLLSDSGFYLCAWSVRDRGLFRNQPQHFGDGTRLSIL.

This chain uses TRBV5-6 with TRBJ2-5; tentatively, D is TRBD1 or TRBD2 (5 bases each). The germline CDR1 and CDR2 sequences are SGHDT and YYEEEE. V dropped 1 base and J dropped 5 bases, with 12 bases sitting between them. The CDR3 loop spans 14 amino acids. The DNA for the CDR3 is TGTGCCAGCAGCTTGTGGGGATGGGGGGAGACCCAGTACTTC. It translates to CASSLWGWGETQYF.